Listed below are T cell receptor beta chains from one sample, sequenced in a study of T cell changes during pregnancy in multiple sclerosis. Generated by immunoSEQ multiplex PCR, the TCRdb table keeps only in-frame clones and is missing some. The sample records around 80,000 clones, about 90% being singletons. The sample in question was peripheral blood, obtained before pregnancy. The source of these receptors is a female donor with multiple sclerosis, enrolled in a pregnancy study. Both conserved end residues are part of each CDR3. The D gene is left open where the match is weak. The size field is filled for only some rows; it gives once, few, many or a size class.

V	J	size	D	CDR3	DNA
TRBV7-3	TRBJ2-5	-	TRBD2	CASSPGLAGGLETQYF	TGTGCCAGCAGCCCCGGACTAGCGGGGGGGCTCGAGACCCAGTACTTC
TRBV7-2	TRBJ1-2	-	TRBD1	CASRRRTGGGYTF	TGTGCCAGCAGACGCCGGACAGGGGGGGGCTACACCTTC
TRBV6-5	TRBJ1-2	once	-	CASSYSNGENYGYTF	TGTGCCAGCAGTTACTCTAACGGGGAAAACTATGGCTACACCTTC
TRBV4-1	TRBJ1-6	-	-	CASSRMRGADQGSPLHF	TGCGCCAGCAGCCGGATGCGGGGGGCGGATCAAGGGTCACCCCTCCACTTT
TRBV7-2	TRBJ1-2	-	-	CASSWSGGVYGYTF	TGTGCCAGCAGCTGGAGCGGGGGGGTCTATGGCTACACCTTC
TRBV19	TRBJ1-4	once	-	CASSIPRSAEGEKLFF	TGTGCCAGTAGTATCCCCCGATCGGCGGAGGGTGAAAAACTGTTTTTT
TRBV27	TRBJ1-2	-	TRBD1	CASSFLGQGASGYTF	TGTGCCAGCAGTTTTTTGGGACAGGGCGCCTCTGGCTACACCTTC
TRBV5-1	TRBJ2-7	-	TRBD1	CASSSRQGESYEQYF	TGCGCCAGCAGCTCGAGACAGGGGGAGTCCTACGAGCAGTACTTC
TRBV7-3	TRBJ2-2	-	-	CASSSNPLGGSTGELFF	TGTGCCAGCAGCTCCAACCCCCTCGGGGGTAGCACCGGGGAGCTGTTTTTT
TRBV11-2	TRBJ2-7	-	-	CASSLDRTGYEQYF	TGTGCCAGCAGCTTAGATAGGACGGGATACGAGCAGTACTTC
TRBV11-2	TRBJ2-2	-	TRBD1	CASRKGQGVTGELFF	TGTGCCAGCAGGAAAGGACAGGGGGTTACCGGGGAGCTGTTTTTT
TRBV28	TRBJ1-6	-	TRBD1	CAGSGQDFGNSPLHF	TGTGCCGGATCTGGACAGGACTTTGGTAATTCACCCCTCCACTTT
TRBV5-6	TRBJ2-3	-	TRBD1	CASSTQGGTDTQYF	TGTGCCAGCAGCACCCAGGGGGGCACAGATACGCAGTATTTT
TRBV14	TRBJ1-1	-	-	CASSQDRRGWGEAFF	TGTGCCAGCAGCCAAGATCGGCGGGGGTGGGGTGAAGCTTTCTTT
TRBV21-1	TRBJ2-7	-	-	CAGRGQGAIPCYEQYF	TGTGCCGGGCGAGGACAGGGGGCCATACCCTGCTACGAGCAGTACTTC
TRBV6-5	TRBJ1-2	-	-	CATRDYGYTF	TGTGCCACGAGGGACTATGGCTACACCTTC
TRBV6-1	TRBJ2-5	-	-	CASSEGQWEHETQYF	TGTGCCAGCAGTGAAGGGCAATGGGAGCATGAGACCCAGTACTTC
TRBV19	TRBJ2-1	-	TRBD2	CASSWLAGGYNEQFF	TGTGCCAGTAGTTGGCTAGCGGGGGGTTACAATGAGCAGTTCTTC
TRBV9	TRBJ2-5	-	TRBD2	CASTADSGAETQYF	TGTGCCAGCACTGCGGATAGCGGGGCGGAGACCCAGTACTTC
TRBV9	TRBJ1-1	-	-	CASSEGGGRNTEAFF	TGTGCCAGCAGCGAGGGGGGGGGTAGGAACACTGAAGCTTTCTTT
TRBV18	TRBJ1-4	-	TRBD1	CASSPTGTGPLGEKLFF	TGTGCCAGCTCACCAACCGGGACAGGGCCCCTGGGTGAAAAACTGTTTTTT
TRBV29-1	TRBJ1-1	-	TRBD1	CSVDGSGGQNTEAFF	TGCAGCGTTGACGGGTCAGGGGGCCAGAACACTGAAGCTTTCTTT
TRBV30	TRBJ2-5	-	TRBD2	CAWSYAGGVIETQYF	TGTGCCTGGAGTTACGCGGGGGGAGTTATAGAGACCCAGTACTTC
TRBV10-3	TRBJ1-5	-	TRBD1	CAISDTTGVQPQHF	TGTGCCATCAGCGATACGACAGGGGTTCAGCCCCAGCATTTT
TRBV25-1	TRBJ2-5	-	-	CASSPQARQGPQETQYF	TGTGCCAGCAGTCCCCAAGCAAGGCAGGGCCCCCAAGAGACCCAGTACTTC
TRBV6-4	TRBJ2-3	-	-	CASSDGTSTDTQYF	TGTGCCAGCAGTGACGGGACTAGCACAGATACGCAGTATTTT
TRBV2	TRBJ1-2	-	TRBD1	CASTGQGRAGGYTF	TGTGCCAGCACCGGACAGGGACGTGCTGGGGGCTACACCTTC
TRBV2	TRBJ1-1	-	-	CASRGLEAFF	TGTGCCAGCAGGGGCCTTGAAGCTTTCTTT